Listed below are T cell receptor beta chains from one sample, sequenced in a study of blood T cell repertoires in COVID-19. Repertoires were generated with immunoSEQ multiplex PCR, while TCRdb's copy carries only in-frame clones and drops some. The sample carries about 150,000 clones, 87% recorded once. The source material was PBMCs or T cells enriched from blood (not recorded which). These receptors originate from a woman aged 50 to 60 who had recovered from COVID-19. Each CDR3 is given with its conserved first and last residue. The listing skips clone size in some rows; elsewhere it reads once, few, many or a size class.

size,V,J,CDR3
-,TRBV6-5,TRBJ1-2,CASSTTGTGGYGYTF
-,TRBV11-2,TRBJ2-2,CASSTYQSQNTGELFF
-,TRBV5-1,TRBJ2-1,CASSGPGLAGGYNEQFF
once,TRBV4-3,TRBJ2-1,CASSQVPAKVGADSYNEQFF
-,TRBV7-9,TRBJ1-1,CASSPSGIYTEAFF
once,TRBV7-9,TRBJ1-2,CASSLEGGYYGYTF
-,TRBV27,TRBJ2-7,CASSVNRGGEQYF
-,TRBV3-1/TRBV3-2,TRBJ2-2,CASSQRSTGTPGELFF
-,TRBV3-1/TRBV3-2,TRBJ1-4,CASSQEALGSAEKLFF
-,TRBV19,TRBJ1-3,CASSLTGGATGNTIYF
-,TRBV27,TRBJ2-6,CASRDRGWSGANVLTF
-,TRBV7-2,TRBJ1-5,CASSQDRGGQPQHF
-,TRBV5-1,TRBJ2-5,CASSYRDRGSQETQYF
-,TRBV2,TRBJ1-1,CAGGGQGASEAFF
few,TRBV28,TRBJ2-7,CASSLVLAYEQYF
-,TRBV19,TRBJ2-7,CASSIERQGSYEQYF
-,TRBV15,TRBJ2-4,CATSREVGGSSIQYF
-,TRBV7-9,TRBJ1-6,CASSASDGWGPNSPLHF
-,TRBV29-1,TRBJ1-4,CSCGSLNEKLFF
once,TRBV6-5,TRBJ2-7,CASSYGDRGAYEQYF
-,TRBV12-5,TRBJ2-1,CASGRRPTSGSYNEQFF
once,TRBV7-2,TRBJ2-1,CASSAVKVARVNEQFF
-,TRBV28,TRBJ2-1,CASSALAPSSYNEQFF
-,TRBV5-1,TRBJ1-4,CASSLQGTNEKLFF
-,TRBV5-6,TRBJ1-2,CASSLEGGTGSFPYTGYTF
-,TRBV5-5,TRBJ1-5,CASSLFSTGTGSNQPQHF
-,TRBV10-1,TRBJ2-7,CASSQNPGTAGYEQYF
-,TRBV7-2,TRBJ2-3,CASSHPGLAGGPSTDTQYF
-,TRBV30,TRBJ1-5,CAWSFGQGIQPQHF
-,TRBV19,TRBJ2-7,CASSLREGSEQYF
-,TRBV12-3/TRBV12-4,TRBJ2-7,CASSLNGNEQYF
-,TRBV19,TRBJ2-1,CASSIDLAGGSGEQFF
-,TRBV12-3/TRBV12-4,TRBJ1-2,CASSFSGDHGYTF
-,TRBV19,TRBJ2-3,CASRGTGEADTQYF
few,TRBV27,TRBJ1-5,CASADRGPNQPQHF
-,TRBV12-3/TRBV12-4,TRBJ1-2,CASSLEGYGYTF
-,TRBV5-1,TRBJ2-1,CASSWTSGSAAEQFF
-,TRBV15,TRBJ2-3,CATSRAQATDTQYF
-,TRBV7-9,TRBJ1-5,CASSGLGGNQPQHF
-,TRBV30,TRBJ2-5,CAWNEDSGSGETQYF
-,TRBV3-1/TRBV3-2,TRBJ1-2,CASSQDWGGQGDGYTF
-,TRBV7-9,TRBJ1-4,CASSAPGQGVEKLFF
-,TRBV6-5,TRBJ2-7,CASSYRGGYEQYF
few,TRBV4-1,TRBJ1-5,CASSQVGRGANQPQHF
-,TRBV13,TRBJ2-7,CASSSGKTYEQYF
-,TRBV5-4,TRBJ2-5,CASSSRALEGETQYF
-,TRBV25-1,TRBJ1-6,CASSERTAFSPLHF
once,TRBV2,TRBJ1-2,CASSEQGGLHGYTF
-,TRBV10-2,TRBJ2-7,CATQTSGYYEQYF